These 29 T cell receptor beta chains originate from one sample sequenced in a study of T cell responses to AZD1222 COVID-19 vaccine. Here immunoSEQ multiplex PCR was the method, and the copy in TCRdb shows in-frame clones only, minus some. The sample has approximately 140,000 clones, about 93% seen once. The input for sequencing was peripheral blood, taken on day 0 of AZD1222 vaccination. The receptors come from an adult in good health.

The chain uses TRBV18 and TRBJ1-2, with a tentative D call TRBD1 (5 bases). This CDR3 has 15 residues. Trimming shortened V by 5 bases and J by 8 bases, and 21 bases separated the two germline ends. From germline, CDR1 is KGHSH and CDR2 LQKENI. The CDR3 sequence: CASSVDKVPSIGYTF. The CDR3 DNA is TGTGCCAGCTCAGTGGACAAGGTCCCGTCTATCGGCTACACCTTC.

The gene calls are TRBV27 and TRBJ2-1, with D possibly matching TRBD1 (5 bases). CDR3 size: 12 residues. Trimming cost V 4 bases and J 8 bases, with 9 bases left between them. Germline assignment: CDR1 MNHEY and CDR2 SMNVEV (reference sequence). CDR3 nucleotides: TGTGCCAGCAGTTCTCAGGGCTATGAGCAGTTCTTC. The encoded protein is CASSSQGYEQFF.

CDR3 sequence: CASSRPGEGVYGYTF. In nucleotides, the CDR3 is TGTGCCAGCAGCCGCCCCGGGGAGGGGGTGTATGGCTACACCTTC. The chain has TRBV7-9 and TRBJ1-2; tentatively, D is TRBD1 (6 bases). Germline values: CDR1 SEHNR, CDR2 FQNEAQ (reference sequence). The V gene lost 5 bases and the J gene lost 5 bases, with 18 bases spanning the gap. CDR3 length equals 15 residues.

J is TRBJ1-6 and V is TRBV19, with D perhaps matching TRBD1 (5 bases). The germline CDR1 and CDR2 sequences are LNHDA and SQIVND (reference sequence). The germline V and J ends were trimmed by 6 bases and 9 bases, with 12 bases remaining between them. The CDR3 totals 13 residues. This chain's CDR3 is CASRGALGSPLHF. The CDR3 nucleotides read TGTGCCAGTAGAGGGGCATTGGGTTCACCCCTCCACTTT.

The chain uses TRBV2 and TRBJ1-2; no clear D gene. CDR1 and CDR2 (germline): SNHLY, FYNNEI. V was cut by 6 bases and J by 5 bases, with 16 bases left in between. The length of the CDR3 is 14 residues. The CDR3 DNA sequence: TGTGCCAGCAGGGGAGGCAGGCTTGGGTATGGCTACACCTTC. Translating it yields CASRGGRLGYGYTF.

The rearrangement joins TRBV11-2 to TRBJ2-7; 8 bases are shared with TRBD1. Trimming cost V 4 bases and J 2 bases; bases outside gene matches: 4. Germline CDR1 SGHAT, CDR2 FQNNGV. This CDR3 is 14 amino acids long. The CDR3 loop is CASSYGQGAYEQYF. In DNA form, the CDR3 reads TGTGCCAGCAGCTACGGACAGGGAGCCTACGAGCAGTACTTC.

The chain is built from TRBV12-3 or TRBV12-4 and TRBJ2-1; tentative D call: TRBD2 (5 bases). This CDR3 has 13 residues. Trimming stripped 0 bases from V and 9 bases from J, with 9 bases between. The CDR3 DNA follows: TGTGCCAGCAGTTTAGCGCGGGCGGGTGAGCAGTTCTTC. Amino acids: CASSLARAGEQFF.

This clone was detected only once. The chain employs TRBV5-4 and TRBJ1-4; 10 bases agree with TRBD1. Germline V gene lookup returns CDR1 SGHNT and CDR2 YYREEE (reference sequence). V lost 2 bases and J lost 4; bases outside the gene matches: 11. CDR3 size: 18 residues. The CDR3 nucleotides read TGTGCCAGCAGCTTCGGGACAGGGGCCGCGTGGGGTAATGAAAAACTGTTTTTT. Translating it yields CASSFGTGAAWGNEKLFF.

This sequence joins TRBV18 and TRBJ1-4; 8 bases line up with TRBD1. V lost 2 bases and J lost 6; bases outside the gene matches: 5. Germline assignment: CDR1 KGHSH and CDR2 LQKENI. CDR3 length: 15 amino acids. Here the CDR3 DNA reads TGTGCCAGCTCACCAGACACAGGGGGTCATGAAAAACTGTTTTTT. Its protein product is CASSPDTGGHEKLFF.

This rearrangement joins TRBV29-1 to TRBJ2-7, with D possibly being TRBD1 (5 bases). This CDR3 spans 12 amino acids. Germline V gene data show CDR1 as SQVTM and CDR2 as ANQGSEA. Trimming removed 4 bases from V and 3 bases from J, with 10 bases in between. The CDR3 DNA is TGCAGCGTTGGGAATCAGGGCTACGAGCAGTACTTC. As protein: CSVGNQGYEQYF.

The CDR3 protein is CAIKVGEQGPSSYEQYF. Written as DNA, the CDR3 is TGTGCCATCAAAGTCGGCGAACAGGGGCCGAGCTCCTACGAGCAGTACTTC. The chain recombines TRBV10-3 with TRBJ2-7; 7 bases match TRBD1. The CDR3 consists of 17 residues. Germline CDR1 ENHRY, CDR2 SYGVKD. The trim removed 7 bases at V and 0 bases at J, leaving 15 bases unmatched.

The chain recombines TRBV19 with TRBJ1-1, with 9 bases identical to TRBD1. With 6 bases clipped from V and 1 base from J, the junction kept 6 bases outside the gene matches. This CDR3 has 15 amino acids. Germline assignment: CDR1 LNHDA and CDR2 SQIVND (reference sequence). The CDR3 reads CASRLLTGGNTEAFF. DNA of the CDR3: TGTGCCAGTAGACTCCTGACAGGGGGGAACACTGAAGCTTTCTTT.

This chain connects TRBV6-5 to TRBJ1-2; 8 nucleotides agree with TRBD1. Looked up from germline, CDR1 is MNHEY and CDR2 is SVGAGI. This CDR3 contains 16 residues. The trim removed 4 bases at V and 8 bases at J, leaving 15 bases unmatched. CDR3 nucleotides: TGTGCCAGCAGTTCCGGTGGGGCAGGGGGCTTAAGGGGCTACACCTTC. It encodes CASSSGGAGGLRGYTF.

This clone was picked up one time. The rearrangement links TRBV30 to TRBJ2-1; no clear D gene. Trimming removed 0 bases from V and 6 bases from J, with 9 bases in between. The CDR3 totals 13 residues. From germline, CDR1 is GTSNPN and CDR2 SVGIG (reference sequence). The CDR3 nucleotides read TGTGCCTGGAGTGTACGTCTAGTCAATGAGCAGTTCTTC. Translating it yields CAWSVRLVNEQFF.

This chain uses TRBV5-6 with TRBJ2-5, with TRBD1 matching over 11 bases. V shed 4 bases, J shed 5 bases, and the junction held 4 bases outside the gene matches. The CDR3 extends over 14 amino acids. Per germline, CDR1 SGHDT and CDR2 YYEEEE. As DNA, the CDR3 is TGTGCCAGCAGCCGGGACAGGGGGTACGAGACCCAGTACTTC. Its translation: CASSRDRGYETQYF.

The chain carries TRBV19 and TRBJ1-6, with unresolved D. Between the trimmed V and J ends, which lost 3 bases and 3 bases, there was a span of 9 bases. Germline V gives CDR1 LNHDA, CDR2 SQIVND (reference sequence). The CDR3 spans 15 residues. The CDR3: CASSMIGVYNSPLHF. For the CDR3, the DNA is TGTGCCAGTAGTATGATTGGGGTCTATAATTCACCCCTCCACTTT.

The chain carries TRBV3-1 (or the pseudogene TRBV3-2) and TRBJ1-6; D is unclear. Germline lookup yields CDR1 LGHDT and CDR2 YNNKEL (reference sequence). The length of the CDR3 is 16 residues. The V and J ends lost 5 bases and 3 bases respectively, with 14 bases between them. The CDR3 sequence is CASSLGSHYYNSPLHF. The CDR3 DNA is TGTGCCAGCAGCTTGGGGTCACATTACTATAATTCACCCCTCCACTTT.

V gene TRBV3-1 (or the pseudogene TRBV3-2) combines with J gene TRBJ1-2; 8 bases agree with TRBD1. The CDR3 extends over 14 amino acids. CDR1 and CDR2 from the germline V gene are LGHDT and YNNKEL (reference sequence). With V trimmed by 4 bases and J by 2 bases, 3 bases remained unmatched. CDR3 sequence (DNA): TGTGCCAGCAGCCGACAGGGGATAAACTATGGCTACACCTTC. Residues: CASSRQGINYGYTF.

The DNA of the CDR3 is TGTGCCACCAGCAGAGATCTTTCGGAGACCCAGTACTTC. As protein: CATSRDLSETQYF. The genes are TRBV15 and TRBJ2-5; D ambiguous. V gave up 0 bases and J gave up 5 bases, with 7 bases separating them. Germline CDR1 and CDR2: LNHNV and YYDKDF (reference sequence). CDR3 length: 13 residues.

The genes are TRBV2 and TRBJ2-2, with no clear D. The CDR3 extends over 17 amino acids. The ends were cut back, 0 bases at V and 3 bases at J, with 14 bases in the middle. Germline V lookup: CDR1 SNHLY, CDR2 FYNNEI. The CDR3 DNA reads TGTGCCAGCAGTGAAGCGCTTCGGGCGTGGGACACCGGGGAGCTGTTTTTT. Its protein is CASSEALRAWDTGELFF.

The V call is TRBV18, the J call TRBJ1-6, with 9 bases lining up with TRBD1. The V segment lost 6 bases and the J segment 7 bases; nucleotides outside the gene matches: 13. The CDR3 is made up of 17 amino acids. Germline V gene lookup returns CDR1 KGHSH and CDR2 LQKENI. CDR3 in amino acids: CASSETGGYGVNSPLHF. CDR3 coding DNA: TGTGCCAGCTCGGAGACAGGGGGATATGGTGTAAATTCACCCCTCCACTTT.

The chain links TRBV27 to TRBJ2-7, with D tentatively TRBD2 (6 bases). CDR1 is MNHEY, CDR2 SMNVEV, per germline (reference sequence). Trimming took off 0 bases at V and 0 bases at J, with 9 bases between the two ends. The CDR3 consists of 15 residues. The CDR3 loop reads CASSLSPGDSYEQYF. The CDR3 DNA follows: TGTGCCAGCAGTTTATCCCCGGGGGACTCCTACGAGCAGTACTTC.

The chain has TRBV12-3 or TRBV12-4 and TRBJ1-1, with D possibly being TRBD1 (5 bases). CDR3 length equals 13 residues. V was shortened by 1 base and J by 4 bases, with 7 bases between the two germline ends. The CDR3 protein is CASSLVRGTEAFF. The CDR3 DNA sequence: TGTGCCAGCAGTTTAGTAAGGGGCACTGAAGCTTTCTTT.

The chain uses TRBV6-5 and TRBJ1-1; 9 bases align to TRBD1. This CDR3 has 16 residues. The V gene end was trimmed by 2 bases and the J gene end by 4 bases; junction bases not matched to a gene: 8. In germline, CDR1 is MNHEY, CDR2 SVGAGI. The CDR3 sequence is CASSYTLGTGITEAFF. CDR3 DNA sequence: TGTGCCAGCAGTTACACCCTCGGGACAGGGATCACTGAAGCTTTCTTT.

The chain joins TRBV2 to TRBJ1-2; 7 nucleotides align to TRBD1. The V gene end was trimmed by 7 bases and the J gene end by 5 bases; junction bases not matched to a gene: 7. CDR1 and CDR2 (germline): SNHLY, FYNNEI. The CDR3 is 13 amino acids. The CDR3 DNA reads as TGTGCCAGCACCGAGACAGGGTCGTATGGCTACACCTTC. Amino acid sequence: CASTETGSYGYTF.

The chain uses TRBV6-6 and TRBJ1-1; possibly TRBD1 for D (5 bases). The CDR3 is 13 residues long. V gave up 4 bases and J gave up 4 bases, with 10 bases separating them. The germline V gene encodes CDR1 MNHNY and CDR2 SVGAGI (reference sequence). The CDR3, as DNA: TGTGCCAGCAGTTTTCGGGGGGGCACTGAAGCTTTCTTT. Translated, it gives CASSFRGGTEAFF.

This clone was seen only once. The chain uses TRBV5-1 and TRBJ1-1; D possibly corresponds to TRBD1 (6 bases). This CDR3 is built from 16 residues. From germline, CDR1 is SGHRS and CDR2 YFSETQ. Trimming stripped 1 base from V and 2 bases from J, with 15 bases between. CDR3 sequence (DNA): TGCGCCAGCAGCTTGATCTCTGGGGGCGGAAACACTGAAGCTTTCTTT. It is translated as CASSLISGGGNTEAFF.

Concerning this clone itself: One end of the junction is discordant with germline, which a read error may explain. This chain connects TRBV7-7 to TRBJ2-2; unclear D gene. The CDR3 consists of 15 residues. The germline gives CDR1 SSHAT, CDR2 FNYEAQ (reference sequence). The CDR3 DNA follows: TGTGCTAGCAGCGCCCGAACCGACTCTACCGGGGAGCTGTTTTTT. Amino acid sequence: CASSARTDSTGELFF.

CDR3 coding DNA: TGTGCCACCAGTGAGGGGAGGCAGGGATCCGGGGCCAACGTCCTGACTTTC. It encodes CATSEGRQGSGANVLTF. The rearrangement links TRBV24-1 to TRBJ2-6; maybe TRBD2 (6 bases). The CDR3 spans 17 residues. Germline V gene data show CDR1 as KGHDR and CDR2 as SFDVKD. V lost 4 bases to trimming and J lost 4 bases, with 16 bases between them.